Listed below are T cell receptor beta chains from one sample, sequenced in a study of cytotoxic CD8 clonotypes in ibrutinib-treated CLL. Assay: immunoSEQ multiplex PCR; the TCRdb copy retains only in-frame clones and omits some. The table lists about 160,000 clones, 84% of them singletons, with 4.6% in the top ten. The sample in question was PBMCs, obtained after 24 months of ibrutinib treatment. Receptor source: a human donor with chronic lymphocytic leukemia. Each CDR3 is given with its conserved first and last residue. Fields, in order: V gene, D gene, clone size, J gene, CDR3 DNA, CDR3 protein. D genes are given only for firm matches. Where a row states a size, it is once, few, many or the class of an expanded clone; other rows omit it.

V: TRBV23-1; D: .; size: .; J: TRBJ1-3; DNA: TGCGCCAGCAGTCAATCGCCTTTAATGGGGGGCCCCAGTTATCTCTCTGGAAACACCATATATTTT; CDR3: CASSQSPLMGGPSYLSGNTIYF
V: TRBV6-1; D: TRBD2; size: .; J: TRBJ2-1; DNA: TGTGCCAGCAAACTAGCGGGGTCCTACAATGAGCAGTTCTTC; CDR3: CASKLAGSYNEQFF
V: TRBV9; D: .; size: .; J: TRBJ2-1; DNA: TGTGCCAGCAGCGCGAGCGGAAGAAATGAGCAGTTCTTC; CDR3: CASSASGRNEQFF
V: TRBV4-1; D: .; size: .; J: TRBJ2-3; DNA: TGCGCCAGCAGCCAAGCCATAACAGATACGCAGTATTTT; CDR3: CASSQAITDTQYF
V: TRBV6-1; D: .; size: .; J: TRBJ1-1; DNA: TGTGCCAGCTCCGGGACGAAGAGGGCTGAAGCTTTCTTT; CDR3: CASSGTKRAEAFF
V: TRBV4-1; D: TRBD1; size: .; J: TRBJ2-6; DNA: TGCGCCAGCAGCCCTTCTTACAGGGGGCTTGGGGCCAACGTCCTGACTTTC; CDR3: CASSPSYRGLGANVLTF
V: TRBV27; D: TRBD1; size: .; J: TRBJ2-7; DNA: TGTGCCAGCTTACCTATCGTGACAGGGGGTAGCTACGAGCAGTACTTC; CDR3: CASLPIVTGGSYEQYF
V: TRBV19; D: TRBD1; size: once; J: TRBJ2-7; DNA: TGTGCCAGTAGTGCCGGACAGGCCTACGAGCAGTACTTC; CDR3: CASSAGQAYEQYF
V: TRBV5-1; D: .; size: once; J: TRBJ2-1; DNA: TGCGCCAGCAGCTTAGGAGACACCCACAATGAGCAGTTCTTC; CDR3: CASSLGDTHNEQFF
V: TRBV7-6; D: TRBD2; size: .; J: TRBJ2-3; DNA: TGTGCCAGCAGCCTAGCGGGGGGCCCCACAGATACGCAGTATTTT; CDR3: CASSLAGGPTDTQYF
V: TRBV9; D: TRBD2; size: .; J: TRBJ2-7; DNA: TGTGCCAGCAGCGCAAGACTAGCGGGAGTCTACGAGCAGTACTTC; CDR3: CASSARLAGVYEQYF
V: TRBV28; D: TRBD1; size: .; J: TRBJ2-7; DNA: TGTGCCAGCAGACCAGGGTGGGGACAGGGGAACAACGAGCAGTACTTC; CDR3: CASRPGWGQGNNEQYF
V: TRBV5-4; D: .; size: .; J: TRBJ2-2; DNA: TGTGCCCTAGCTTCTTGGCAGGCCACGCAAAACACCGGGGAGCTGTTTTTT; CDR3: CALASWQATQNTGELFF
V: TRBV27; D: .; size: .; J: TRBJ2-7; DNA: TGTGCCAGCAGTTTATCGGAGGGGGTCGGGTCCGAGCAGTACTTC; CDR3: CASSLSEGVGSEQYF
V: TRBV5-1; D: TRBD2; size: .; J: TRBJ2-1; DNA: TGCGCCAGCAGTTCCGGGGGGGCCTATTACAATGAGCAGTTCTTC; CDR3: CASSSGGAYYNEQFF